This T cell receptor (beta chain) was recorded in a study of blood T cell repertoires in COVID-19. Study context: Researchers got acute and convalescent COVID-19 samples from the United States, Italy and Spain.

Assay used: immunoSEQ multiplex PCR; TCRdb lists only in-frame clones, some missing. Of about 210,000 clones detected, approximately 85% appear once; the ten largest clones hold 7.5% to 8%. The ends were cut back, 0 bases at V and 0 bases at J, with 9 bases in the middle. The CDR3 sequence is 15 residues long. The germline CDR1 and CDR2 sequences are SGDLS and YYNGEE. The sequence came from a woman in her fifties or sixties with active or convalescent COVID-19. The chain combines TRBV9 with TRBJ1-1, with D unclear. The material sequenced was peripheral blood. The CDR3 nucleotides are TGTGCCAGCAGCGTAGAACCGGTCATGAACACTGAAGCTTTCTTT. Translating gives CASSVEPVMNTEAFF.